The 22 T cell receptor beta chains below all came from one sample that was sequenced in a study of response to subunit inactivated influenza vaccine (dated by TCRdb to about 2018). To prepare the library, RT-PCR was applied. For sequencing, an Illumina HiSeq 2500 was employed. Through fastp at Q25 and MiXCR, TCRdb rebuilt clones from the public reads, retaining in-frame beta chains. Records with the same CDR3 protein are collapsed into one entry carrying the most frequent genes and DNA. Here the sample has 650,000 to 800,000 distinct CDR3 sequences; about 15% occur a single time. The ten top clones hold around 6.5% of the sample. The specimen comprised PBMCs from blood, sampled 14 to 15 days before vaccination. These receptors originate from a man aged 45-65 years who received an inactivated influenza vaccine. Donor details come from another sample of the same person, matched by shared clones.

This chain uses TRBV20-1 with TRBJ1-5; D gene uncertain. Per the germline V gene, CDR1 is DFQATT and CDR2 is SNEGSKA (reference sequence). The V and J ends lost 1 base and 4 bases respectively, with 11 bases between them. This CDR3 spans 14 amino acids. The CDR3: CSARGPRGNQPQHF. The CDR3 DNA is TGCAGTGCTAGAGGCCCCCGGGGAAATCAGCCCCAGCATTTT.

This clonotype came up a few times. The genes are TRBV5-1 and TRBJ2-2; tentative D call: TRBD1 (6 bases). Trimming removed 6 bases from V and 0 bases from J, with 9 bases in between. Germline V gene sequence: CDR1 SGHRS, CDR2 YFSETQ. The CDR3 totals 14 residues. CDR3 sequence (DNA): TGCGCCAGCATGGCAGGGGCGAACACCGGGGAGCTGTTTTTT. This encodes CASMAGANTGELFF.

This clonotype was counted ten times or more. CDR3: CASWVGPNTEAFF. Written as DNA, the CDR3 is TGTGCCAGCTGGGTGGGGCCGAACACTGAAGCTTTCTTT. The J gene is TRBJ1-1, the V gene TRBV6-6; a possible D gene is TRBD1 (5 bases). V dropped 8 bases and J dropped 1 base, with 11 bases sitting between them. The germline CDR1 and CDR2 sequences are MNHNY and SVGAGI (reference sequence). The CDR3 sequence is 13 residues long.

Only a few counts were recorded for this clonotype. The V call is TRBV20-1, the J call TRBJ2-1; maybe TRBD2 (7 bases). Germline assignment: CDR1 DFQATT and CDR2 SNEGSKA (reference sequence). The CDR3 contains 11 residues. This CDR3 reads CRGASYNEQFF. CDR3 DNA sequence: TGCCGGGGGGCCTCCTACAATGAGCAGTTCTTC.

Many counts were recorded for this clonotype. This rearrangement joins TRBV29-1 to TRBJ2-7, with TRBD1 identical over 7 bases. The germline gives CDR1 SQVTM, CDR2 ANQGSEA. This CDR3 region has 11 residues. J gave up 3 bases and V 6 bases, and 2 bases lay outside the gene matches. The CDR3 spells CSVGQVYEQYF. Here the CDR3 DNA reads TGCAGCGTAGGACAGGTCTACGAGCAGTACTTC.

The chain uses TRBV4-1 and TRBJ2-1; D possibly corresponds to TRBD1 (6 bases). Trimming took off 2 bases at V and 3 bases at J, with 17 bases between the two ends. This CDR3 contains 17 residues. Germline V gene sequence: CDR1 MGHRA, CDR2 YSYEKL. CDR3 in amino acids: CASSQPREDRIYNEQFF. The CDR3 DNA is TGCGCCAGCAGCCAACCCAGAGAGGACAGAATCTACAATGAGCAGTTCTTC.

The chain recombines TRBV10-3 with TRBJ2-7, with 7 bases that match TRBD1. Germline assignment: CDR1 ENHRY and CDR2 SYGVKD. CDR3 length: 13 residues. With V trimmed by 6 bases and J by 0 bases, 2 bases remained unmatched. CDR3 nucleotides: TGTGCCATCAGCGGGACAGCCTCCTACGAGCAGTACTTC. As protein: CAISGTASYEQYF.

This clonotype was seen only a few times. The CDR3 DNA reads as TGCAGTGCTGCCCCCCCGGGACAGGGGGCGAATGAGCAGTTCTTC. Amino acid sequence: CSAAPPGQGANEQFF. The chain recombines TRBV20-1 with TRBJ2-1; 12 nucleotides match TRBD1. With 5 bases clipped from V and 7 bases from J, the junction kept 9 bases outside the gene matches. Germline CDR1 is DFQATT and CDR2 is SNEGSKA (reference sequence). There are 15 residues in the CDR3.

Ten or more counts support this clonotype. The rearrangement links TRBV20-1 to TRBJ1-1; D possibly corresponds to TRBD1 (6 bases). The germline gives CDR1 DFQATT, CDR2 SNEGSKA (reference sequence). V dropped 0 bases and J dropped 1 base, with 12 bases sitting between them. The CDR3 consists of 15 residues. The CDR3 is CSARDGGDSNTEAFF. The CDR3 DNA reads as TGCAGTGCTAGAGATGGGGGCGATTCGAACACTGAAGCTTTCTTT.

The rearrangement uses TRBV3-1 and TRBJ2-7; D is perhaps TRBD1 (5 bases). From germline, CDR1 is LGHDT and CDR2 YNNKEL (reference sequence). The CDR3 loop spans 17 amino acids. This CDR3 reads CTCSLTLGVYSAYEQYF. The CDR3 nucleotides read TGTACCTGCAGTTTGACTTTAGGGGTCTACTCCGCCTACGAGCAGTACTTC.

In its sample, this clonotype was seen a few times. The rearrangement uses TRBV6-2 or TRBV6-3 and TRBJ2-7; TRBD1 is a possible D gene (6 bases). The CDR3 covers 15 residues. Germline V gives CDR1 MNHEY, CDR2 SVGEGT. V lost 2 bases and J 2 bases, leaving 13 bases between the germline ends. The CDR3 nucleotides read TGTGCCAGCAGTTACCTCCAGGGGCGACCCTACGAGCAGTACTTC. Translation: CASSYLQGRPYEQYF.

This clonotype was observed a few times. This chain uses TRBV3-1 with TRBJ2-7, with D possibly matching TRBD1 (6 bases). Trimming removed 3 bases from V and 0 bases from J, with 9 bases in between. Germline V gives CDR1 LGHDT, CDR2 YNNKEL (reference sequence). CDR3 size: 14 residues. The CDR3 here is CASSQGDTSYEQYF. Here the CDR3 DNA reads TGTGCCAGCAGCCAGGGGGACACCTCCTACGAGCAGTACTTC.

The chain couples TRBV20-1 to TRBJ2-1; 11 positions match TRBD2. Germline CDR1 reads DFQATT; CDR2 reads SNEGSKA (reference sequence). Unmatched junction bases numbered 10, after V lost 0 bases and J lost 9 bases. This CDR3 has 16 amino acids. The CDR3, as DNA: TGCAGTGCTAGAGATCGAGTCCTAGCGGGGGGAGGTGAGCAGTTCTTC. Protein product: CSARDRVLAGGGEQFF.

The chain is built from TRBV5-6 and TRBJ2-1; 13 bases align to TRBD2. V shed 2 bases, J shed 10 bases, and the junction held 12 bases outside the gene matches. The V gene's germline CDR1 is SGHDT and CDR2 YYEEEE. This CDR3 comprises 17 residues. The CDR3 sequence is CASSFRIGLAGAGEQFF. The CDR3 DNA sequence: TGTGCCAGCAGCTTCAGGATCGGACTAGCGGGAGCGGGGGAGCAGTTCTTC.

This clonotype appeared a few times. The gene calls are TRBV12-3 or TRBV12-4 and TRBJ1-4; D may be TRBD1 (5 bases). The V gene lost 1 base and the J gene lost 8 bases, with 8 bases spanning the gap. This CDR3 has 13 residues. The CDR3 is CASSLGGGEKLFF. The CDR3, as DNA: TGTGCCAGCAGTTTAGGGGGCGGCGAAAAACTGTTTTTT.

This chain connects TRBV6-2 or TRBV6-3 to TRBJ1-4; D uncertain. Germline V lookup: CDR1 MNHEY, CDR2 SVGEGT. The length of the CDR3 is 16 residues. The V gene lost 1 base and the J gene lost 0 bases, with 9 bases spanning the gap. In DNA form, the CDR3 reads TGTGCCAGCAGTTACTTCGGACGAGCAACTAATGAAAAACTGTTTTTT. It is translated as CASSYFGRATNEKLFF.

The V call is TRBV3-1, the J call TRBJ2-7; TRBD1 is a possible D gene (6 bases). In germline, CDR1 is LGHDT, CDR2 YNNKEL (reference sequence). This CDR3 is 15 amino acids long. Trimming took 1 base from V and 4 from J, leaving 14 bases between them. For the CDR3, the DNA is TGTGCCAGCAGCCAAGGAATGGACAGTGGGTACGAGCAGTACTTC. Protein: CASSQGMDSGYEQYF.

The chain carries TRBV29-1 and TRBJ1-1, with D unresolved. Per germline, CDR1 SQVTM and CDR2 ANQGSEA. This CDR3 spans 13 amino acids. Trimming pared 8 bases from V and 5 bases from J, leaving 18 bases between. The CDR3 sequence: CSLPDWSGTEAFF. In DNA, the CDR3 is TGCAGCCTCCCGGACTGGAGCGGGACTGAAGCTTTCTTT.

The chain uses TRBV12-3 or TRBV12-4 and TRBJ1-2, with TRBD1 as a possible D gene (5 bases). There are 14 residues in the CDR3. Trimming took 6 bases from V and 5 from J, leaving 16 bases between them. The CDR3 DNA reads as TGTGCCAGCAGAAGTTCCGGGACCCAGTATGGCTACACCTTC. It codes for CASRSSGTQYGYTF.

V is TRBV5-6 and J is TRBJ2-4; no reliable D call. V was clipped by 1 base and J by 0 bases, with 11 bases between them. CDR1 SGHDT and CDR2 YYEEEE come from the germline V gene. The CDR3 has 16 residues. The CDR3 region has the DNA TGTGCCAGCAGCTTGCGCGGCGCATCAGCCAAAAACATTCAGTACTTC. Its protein is CASSLRGASAKNIQYF.

The chain uses TRBV11-2 and TRBJ2-3; the match to TRBD2 covers 11 bases. After removal of 3 bases from V and 2 bases from J, the junction contained 13 bases not matched to a gene. The CDR3 contains 19 residues. Germline V CDR1 and CDR2: SGHAT, FQNNGV. CDR3 coding DNA: TGTGCCAGCAGCTTTCCGGGGGCTAGCGGGGGGTTACCCACAGATACGCAGTATTTT. Amino acids: CASSFPGASGGLPTDTQYF.

This clonotype has more than one count but fewer than ten. The chain recombines TRBV12-3 or TRBV12-4 with TRBJ1-2; 7 positions agree with TRBD1. CDR3 length: 13 amino acids. V gave up 7 bases and J gave up 9 bases; unmatched junction bases: 11. The chain's CDR3 is CASTPGQPMRYTF. The CDR3 bases are TGTGCCAGCACCCCGGGACAGCCTATGCGCTACACCTTC.